This is a list of T cell receptor beta chains from one sample in a study of human T cells and chemical hapten exposure. TCRdb analysed the RACE reads with MiXCR anew, one entry per CDR3 protein. The sample contains roughly 380,000 distinct CDR3 sequences, approximately 5% of which appear only once. Here the sequenced sample was whole blood, taken in connection with sensitization to the hapten diphenylcyclopropenone (DPC). The receptors originated from a woman in her fifties or sixties with alopecia areata. Some clones in this sample may be carry-over from other donors' samples. CDR3s include the opening cysteine and the closing phenylalanine or tryptophan. D genes are given only for firm matches. Size is stated for part of the rows, as once, few or many counts, or as a class when the clone is expanded.

J gene,D gene,V gene,clone size,CDR3 protein,CDR3 DNA
TRBJ2-2,.,TRBV28,many,CASSLRRVTGELFF,TGTGCCAGCAGTTTACGGCGGGTCACCGGGGAGCTGTTTTTT
TRBJ1-6,TRBD1,TRBV29-1,few,CSARTGESYNSPLHF,TGCAGCGCCCGGACAGGGGAGTCCTATAATTCACCCCTCCACTTT
TRBJ1-2,TRBD1,TRBV28,many,CASSFGQGHYGYTF,TGTGCCAGCAGTTTCGGACAGGGGCACTATGGCTACACCTTC
TRBJ2-7,TRBD1,TRBV13,many,CASRPGQGPYEQYF,TGTGCCAGCAGACCGGGACAGGGGCCCTACGAGCAGTACTTC
TRBJ1-1,.,TRBV3-1,few,CASSQEGNRPEAFF,TGTGCCAGCAGCCAAGAAGGGAACCGGCCGGAGGCTTTCTTT
TRBJ1-5,TRBD1,TRBV12-3/TRBV12-4,.,CASSSGQGPNQPQHF,TGTGCCAGCAGTTCGGGACAGGGTCCGAATCAGCCCCAGCATTTT
TRBJ1-4,.,TRBV27,many,CASHQTASATNEKLFF,TGTGCCAGCCATCAGACTGCTTCTGCAACTAATGAAAAACTGTTTTTT
TRBJ2-7,.,TRBV29-1,few,CSVSSSYEQYF,TGCAGCGTTAGTAGCTCCTACGAGCAGTACTTC
TRBJ2-7,.,TRBV6-2/TRBV6-3,few,CASSYGGLYEQYF,TGTGCCAGCAGTTACGGCGGCCTCTACGAGCAGTACTTC
TRBJ1-1,TRBD1,TRBV5-1,many,CASSPRTGSEAFF,TGCGCCAGCAGCCCGCGGACAGGGAGTGAAGCTTTCTTT
TRBJ1-3,.,TRBV2,many,CASSEGPLPSGNTIYF,TGTGCCAGCAGCGAAGGACCGTTGCCCTCTGGAAACACCATATATTTT
TRBJ2-2,TRBD1,TRBV6-6,few,CASSQPQGLSNTGELFF,TGTGCCAGCAGTCAACCACAGGGGCTGTCGAACACCGGGGAGCTGTTTTTT
TRBJ2-7,.,TRBV20-1,few,CSAISAWADLYF,TGCAGTGCTATCAGTGCGTGGGCAGATCTGTACTTC
TRBJ1-6,.,TRBV20-1,many,CSADSGATPLHF,TGCAGTGCCGATTCGGGGGCGACACCCCTCCACTTT
TRBJ1-5,.,TRBV27,many,CASSTGQTYQPQHF,TGTGCCAGCTCCACGGGCCAGACCTATCAGCCCCAGCATTTT
TRBJ2-7,.,TRBV7-9,many,CASSLGHGHYEQYF,TGTGCCAGCAGCTTAGGACACGGACACTACGAGCAGTACTTC
TRBJ2-7,TRBD2,TRBV10-3,many,CAISDLSGDLPYEQYF,TGTGCCATCAGTGACCTTAGCGGGGACCTCCCCTACGAGCAGTACTTC
TRBJ2-3,TRBD2,TRBV10-3,many,CAISESVSGVNTDTQYF,TGTGCCATCAGTGAGTCGGTTAGCGGGGTTAACACAGATACGCAGTATTTT
TRBJ2-7,.,TRBV20-1,many,CSARGRLLAPYEQYF,TGCAGTGCTAGAGGGAGGCTACTAGCTCCCTACGAGCAGTACTTC
TRBJ2-7,.,TRBV12-3/TRBV12-4,many,CASKDVVGHEQYF,TGTGCCAGCAAAGATGTAGTCGGCCACGAGCAGTACTTC
TRBJ1-2,.,TRBV20-1,many,CSGRLWRGNGYTF,TGCAGTGGACGGCTGTGGAGGGGAAATGGCTACACCTTC
TRBJ2-1,.,TRBV13,.,CASSISSALNEQFF,TGTGCCAGCAGCATCTCTAGCGCTCTCAATGAGCAGTTCTTC
TRBJ2-7,TRBD2,TRBV10-3,.,CATRLAGEIEQYF,TGTGCCACCCGACTAGCGGGAGAGATCGAGCAGTACTTC
TRBJ1-2,.,TRBV29-1,many,CSVEGEPNYGYTF,TGCAGCGTTGAAGGAGAACCTAACTATGGCTACACCTTC
TRBJ2-3,TRBD2,TRBV6-2/TRBV6-3,many,CASSYSIAGGPPGTDTQYF,TGTGCCAGCAGTTACTCGATAGCGGGAGGCCCGCCCGGCACAGATACGCAGTATTTT
TRBJ2-3,.,TRBV27,many,CASSWEPSSTDTQYF,TGTGCCAGCAGTTGGGAACCGTCTAGCACAGATACGCAGTATTTT
TRBJ2-3,TRBD2,TRBV6-5,many,CASSSDPSGGVTDTQYF,TGTGCCAGCAGTTCCGACCCTAGCGGGGGTGTAACAGATACGCAGTATTTT
TRBJ2-1,.,TRBV20-1,.,CSARDPGRFF,TGCAGTGCTAGAGATCCAGGGAGGTTCTTC
TRBJ1-1,TRBD1,TRBV10-3,many,CAISEWTGGPGTEAFF,TGTGCCATCAGTGAGTGGACAGGGGGCCCGGGGACTGAAGCTTTCTTT
TRBJ2-3,.,TRBV6-2/TRBV6-3,.,CASSYGQSTDTQYF,TGTGCCAGCAGTTACGGACAGTCCACAGATACGCAGTATTTT
TRBJ1-5,.,TRBV19,many,CASSIRTTGLGVPQHF,TGTGCCAGTAGTATCCGGACAACAGGGTTGGGAGTGCCCCAGCATTTT
TRBJ2-2,.,TRBV3-1,few,CASSQDWAGELFF,TGTGCCAGCAGCCAAGACTGGGCCGGGGAGCTGTTTTTT
TRBJ2-5,TRBD1,TRBV6-4,few,CASNLGQDLGVTQYF,TGTGCCAGCAACCTCGGACAGGACCTAGGGGTGACCCAGTACTTC
TRBJ2-3,.,TRBV28,many,CASSPATTDTQYF,TGTGCCAGCAGCCCGGCAACGACAGATACGCAGTATTTT
TRBJ2-7,.,TRBV9,few,CASSPRRDWSYEQYF,TGTGCCAGCAGCCCAAGACGGGATTGGTCCTACGAGCAGTACTTC